This T cell receptor (beta chain) was identified during a study of shared clonotypes between healthy human individuals. Study-wide points: Clonotype sharing across several donors was observed for about 4.8% of naive CD4 clonotypes.

Assay: immunoSEQ multiplex PCR; the TCRdb copy retains only in-frame clones and omits some. The top ten hold around 1.1% of the sample, which has just over 2,000,000 clones, just under 95% seen once. For this clone: Its specificity is not known.

In the naive CD8 group, cells lacked CD45RO and were positively selected for CCR7, so terminally differentiated effector memory CD45RA+ cells were left out. The sequencing input was naive CD8+ T cells sorted from blood. The TCR was taken from a man aged 18 to 30 in good health.

The chain's CDR3 is CASSLDGREAFF. CDR3 bases: TGTGCCAGCAGCTTAGATGGGCGTGAAGCTTTCTTT. V gene TRBV7-3 combines with J gene TRBJ1-1; D unclear. Trimming stripped 2 bases from V and 7 bases from J, with 8 bases between. This CDR3 comprises 12 residues. The germline V gene encodes CDR1 SGHTA and CDR2 FQGTGA.